This T cell receptor beta chain was captured in a study of shared clonotypes between healthy human individuals (dated by TCRdb to about 2020). Regarding the study in general: The cohort included a few men and a couple of women between 18 and 49 years of age. Per donor, three plates each were used for CD4 naive and CD4 memory, two for CD8 naive, and one for CD8 memory. Blood TCR repertoires of about five healthy adults were deeply sequenced to estimate repertoire size and the extent of clonotype sharing between individuals. To increase sequencing depth and limit assay-specific biases, different laboratories used diverse techniques to prepare libraries and sequence TCR repertoires. Per donor, leukapheresis produced somewhere between about 0.94 and 9 billion PBMCs.

Donors were healthy HIV-negative adults with no recently reported acute infections or vaccinations. All donors were Caucasian adults living in Nashville, Tennessee, USA. CD4+ T cells were enriched by magnetic negative selection, after which naive cells were positively selected on CD45RA and the negative fraction was taken as the memory subset. After blood collection by leukapheresis, PBMCs were isolated using Ficoll-Histopaque density gradient centrifugation and then cryopreserved in the vapor phase of liquid nitrogen. Analytical flow cytometry was used to check the purity and quantity of every magnetically sorted T cell population. Genomic DNA was isolated from each sorted fraction and quantified by UV absorbance on a Nanodrop 2000c. Using the deep immunoSEQ assay, multiplex PCR amplified TCR CDR3 regions from genomic DNA. Extracted genomic DNA from each cell subset was distributed evenly across all wells of several immunoSEQ 96-well plates, and each plate was treated as a replicate. For sorted subsets, each replicate PCR was loaded with roughly 0.2 ug genomic DNA, equivalent to approximately 27,000 T cell genomes. Purified libraries were quantified with a Qubit 3.0 fluorometer, sized on a Bioanalyzer 2100, and re-quantified with the KAPA Library Quantification kit. Each immunoSEQ 96-well plate was sequenced on its own single-read 150-cycle Illumina NextSeq 550 flow cell. The paper's data handling went like this. Because only junctional sequences without quality scores were contained in the immunoSEQ output, filtering matching that applied to full-length reads could not be performed. To assign V/J genes and CDR3, sequences were annotated using PyIR, a Python wrapper for IgBLAST v1.9, with IMGT germline references. Reads with weak V/J assignments (E-value above 1e-6), missing CDR3, stop codons, out-of-frame junctions, or ambiguous translated residues were removed. A V3J clonotype was defined by an identical inferred V gene, J gene, and CDR3 amino acid sequence. The percentage overlap between two repertoires was calculated by dividing the number of shared unique clonotypes by the size of the smaller repertoire. Three approaches were used to assess repertoire richness: RTK rarefaction, the Chao1 estimator, and Recon v2.1 estimates of unobserved clonotypes. For all TCRbeta clonotypes obtained by the gDNA method from a few donors, generation probabilities were computed with OLGA. TCRdb obtained this table from immuneACCESS and retained in-frame rearrangements with V and J assigned. These tables miss some clones; where compared with another copy, unresolved V genes account for less than half of the shortfall, and the remainder is unexplained. V, J and clone size reflect that table, while D and trimming were determined from the DNA. The sample table lists around 510,000 clones, 90% to 97% of them with a count of one. The ten biggest clones cover about 0.067% of the sample.

To note about this clone: Its target antigen remains unknown. Per-base quality was not reported, and no clone a single base away is much larger than it.

CDR1 LNHDA and CDR2 SQIVND are derived from the germline V gene (reference sequence). Trimming removed 4 bases from V and 3 bases from J, leaving 22 bases between the germline ends. Counted from cysteine to phenylalanine, this CDR3 has 17 amino acids. CDR3 DNA is the only sequence kept; it has 51 bases, read in frame from the first base. Beyond this particular receptor, the publication reports: Even with the large sequencing depth, rarefaction of the sorted-subset datasets indicated that sequencing was incomplete. Compared with non-shared clonotypes, clonotypes shared by all four sorted-subset donors had higher generation probabilities. Only blood was sampled, and tissue TCR repertoires likely differ from those in blood. Approximately 5% of naive CD4, 3.5% of naive CD8, about 2.5% of memory CD4, and 0.4% of memory CD8 clonotypes were shared across a few donors. Pairwise subsampling indicated that sequencing depth was expected to affect the degree of clonotype sharing among donors. The small number of donors limited the genetic and exposure-history diversity represented. Estimated clonotype richness was generally larger for naive than for memory subsets.

The rearrangement combines TRBV19 with TRBJ2-7; TRBD2 is a weak D gene call, 6 bases matching. Sequencing was performed on naive CD4+ T cells sorted from blood. This specimen's cell subset or site label, interpreted: CD45RA+ positively selected. This receptor was taken from a woman aged 25 to 45 in good health. CDR3 loop: CASSKVAHTDGGYEQYF. The sequenced DNA: TGTGCCAGTAGTAAGGTAGCCCACACCGACGGGGGCTACGAGCAGTACTTC.